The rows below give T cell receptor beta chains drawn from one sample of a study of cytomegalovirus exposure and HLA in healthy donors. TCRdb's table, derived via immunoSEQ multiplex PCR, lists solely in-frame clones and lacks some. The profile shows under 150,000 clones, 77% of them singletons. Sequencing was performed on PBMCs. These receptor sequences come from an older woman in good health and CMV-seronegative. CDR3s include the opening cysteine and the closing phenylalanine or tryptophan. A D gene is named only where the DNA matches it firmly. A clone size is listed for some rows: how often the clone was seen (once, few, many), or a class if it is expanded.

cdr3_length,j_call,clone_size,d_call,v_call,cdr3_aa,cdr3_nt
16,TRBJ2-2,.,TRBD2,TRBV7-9,CASSLLERGYTGELFF,TGTGCCAGCAGCTTACTTGAGCGGGGGTACACCGGGGAGCTGTTTTTT
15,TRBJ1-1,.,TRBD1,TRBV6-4,CASRRTGGLGPEAFF,TGTGCCAGCAGGAGGACAGGGGGCCTAGGTCCTGAAGCTTTCTTT
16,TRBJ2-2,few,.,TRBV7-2,CASSLAYRDATGELFF,TGTGCCAGCAGCTTAGCATACAGGGATGCCACCGGGGAGCTGTTTTTT
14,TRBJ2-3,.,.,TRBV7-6,CASSPRGGTDTQYF,TGTGCCAGCAGCCCCAGGGGCGGCACAGATACGCAGTATTTT
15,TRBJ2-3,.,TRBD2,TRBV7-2,CASRLAGGRTDTQYF,TGTGCCAGCAGGTTAGCGGGGGGGCGTACAGATACGCAGTATTTT
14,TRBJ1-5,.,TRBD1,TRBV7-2,CASSLGDRVRPQHF,TGTGCCAGCAGCTTAGGGGACAGGGTCAGGCCCCAGCATTTT
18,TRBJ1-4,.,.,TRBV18,CASSPISLGIGSNEKLFF,TGTGCCAGCTCACCAATTAGCCTCGGGATCGGCTCGAATGAAAAACTGTTTTTT
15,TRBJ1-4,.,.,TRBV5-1,CASSLAGSSNEKLFF,TGCGCCAGCAGCTTGGCCGGGTCCTCTAATGAAAAACTGTTTTTT
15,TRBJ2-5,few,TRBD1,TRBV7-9,CASKGDRGFQETQYF,TGTGCCAGCAAAGGTGACAGGGGATTCCAAGAGACCCAGTACTTC
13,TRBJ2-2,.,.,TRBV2,CASSRDIVGELFF,TGTGCCAGCAGCCGCGACATTGTGGGGGAGCTGTTTTTT
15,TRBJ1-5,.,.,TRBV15,CATSRVLGPNQPQHF,TGTGCCACCAGCAGAGTTTTGGGGCCCAATCAGCCCCAGCATTTT
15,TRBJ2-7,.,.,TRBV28,CASSLWGGQAYEQYF,TGTGCCAGCAGTTTATGGGGGGGGCAGGCCTACGAGCAGTACTTC
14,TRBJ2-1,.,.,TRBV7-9,CASSQIRGLNEQFF,TGTGCCAGCAGCCAAATCAGGGGTTTGAATGAGCAGTTCTTC
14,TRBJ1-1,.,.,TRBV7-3,CASSSGVWDTEAFF,TGTGCCAGCAGCTCGGGGGTTTGGGATACTGAAGCTTTCTTT
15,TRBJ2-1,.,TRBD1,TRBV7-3,CASSLGYRGRNEQFF,TGTGCCAGCAGCTTGGGTTACAGGGGGCGTAATGAGCAGTTCTTC
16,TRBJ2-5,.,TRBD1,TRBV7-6,CASRWDRPPTEETQYF,TGTGCCAGCAGGTGGGACAGGCCTCCAACCGAAGAGACCCAGTACTTC
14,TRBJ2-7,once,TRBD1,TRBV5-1,CASSPGTGPYEQYF,TGCGCCAGCAGCCCTGGGACAGGTCCCTACGAGCAGTACTTC
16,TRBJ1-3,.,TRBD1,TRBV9,CASSPRGGAAGNTIYF,TGTGCCAGCAGCCCGAGAGGGGGCGCGGCTGGAAACACCATATATTTT
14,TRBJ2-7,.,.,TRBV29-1,CSVEAGTSSYEQYF,TGCAGCGTTGAGGCGGGCACTAGCTCCTACGAGCAGTACTTC
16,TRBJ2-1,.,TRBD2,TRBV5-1,CASSLTSGSSYNEQFF,TGCGCCAGCAGCCTGACTAGCGGGAGCTCCTACAATGAGCAGTTCTTC
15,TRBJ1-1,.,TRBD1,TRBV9,CASSVGQGMNTEAFF,TGTGCCAGCAGCGTCGGACAGGGGATGAACACTGAAGCTTTCTTT
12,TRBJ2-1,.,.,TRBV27,CASSPGVNEQFF,TGTGCCAGCAGCCCAGGGGTTAATGAGCAGTTCTTC
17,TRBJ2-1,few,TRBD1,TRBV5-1,CASSLFPGGRSYNEQFF,TGCGCCAGCAGCTTGTTCCCAGGGGGTCGGTCCTACAATGAGCAGTTCTTC
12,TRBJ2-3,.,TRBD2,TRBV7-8,CASSSISGSAYF,TGTGCCAGCAGCTCAATCAGCGGGAGCGCGTATTTT
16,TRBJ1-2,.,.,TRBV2,CASTSTAGFFNYGYTF,TGTGCCAGCACCTCTACAGCAGGTTTTTTTAACTATGGCTACACCTTC
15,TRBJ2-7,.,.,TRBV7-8,CASSSPTEPSYEQYF,TGTGCCAGCAGCTCCCCGACTGAGCCCTCCTACGAGCAGTACTTC